These 15 T cell receptor beta chains share one sample of origin, sequenced in a study of blood T cell repertoires in COVID-19. TCRdb keeps only in-frame clones here, not all; method: immunoSEQ multiplex PCR. The data contain about 160,000 clones, approximately 84% of them singletons. Sequences were obtained from peripheral blood. These receptors all come from a woman aged 45-59 years with COVID-19, enrolled during active disease.

About this clone: Other DNA sequences in this sample translate to the same CDR3. This chain uses TRBV10-3 with TRBJ2-7; the match to TRBD1 covers 7 bases. The germline V gene has CDR1 ENHRY and CDR2 SYGVKD. The junction had 0 bases not matched to a gene; V was cut back by 0 bases and J by 1 base. The CDR3 consists of 14 residues. The CDR3 DNA follows: TGTGCCATCAGTGAGTCGACAGGGTCCTACGAGCAGTACTTC. Residues: CAISESTGSYEQYF.

The chain employs TRBV6-5 and TRBJ2-7, with 9 bases lining up with TRBD1. The CDR3 covers 15 residues. Trimming at V came to 7 bases and at J to 5 bases, leaving 12 bases not matched to a gene. The germline CDR1 and CDR2 sequences are MNHEY and SVGAGI. DNA for the CDR3: TGTGCCAGCACCCTCCCTCGGACAGGGGAACACGAGCAGTACTTC. Its translation: CASTLPRTGEHEQYF.

This clone was seen a single time. The gene calls are TRBV19 and TRBJ1-6; TRBD1 might be the D (5 bases). V shed 1 base and J shed 10 bases, with 14 bases lying between them. This CDR3 contains 15 residues. Germline V gene lookup returns CDR1 LNHDA and CDR2 SQIVND (reference sequence). The CDR3 region is CASSIVPGRGSPLHF. CDR3 DNA: TGTGCCAGTAGTATAGTTCCGGGGAGGGGATCACCCCTCCACTTT.

The chain is built from TRBV19 and TRBJ1-1; no firm D call. The length of the CDR3 is 12 residues. Looked up from germline, CDR1 is LNHDA and CDR2 is SQIVND (reference sequence). The V gene lost 6 bases and the J gene lost 1 base, with 6 bases spanning the gap. The CDR3: CASRQSNTEAFF. CDR3 sequence (DNA): TGTGCCAGTAGACAGTCGAACACTGAAGCTTTCTTT.

The chain couples TRBV19 to TRBJ1-2; the D gene is possibly TRBD1 (6 bases). CDR3 length equals 14 residues. Looked up from germline, CDR1 is LNHDA and CDR2 is SQIVND (reference sequence). The V gene lost 4 bases and the J gene lost 6 bases, with 15 bases spanning the gap. The CDR3 DNA reads as TGTGCCAGTAGTACAGGCAGGGGTGTAAATGGCTACACCTTC. Its protein product is CASSTGRGVNGYTF.

This clone was seen just once. The rearrangement uses TRBV6-6 and TRBJ1-5, with D possibly TRBD1 on 5 matching bases. The CDR3 sequence is 14 residues long. V lost 5 bases to trimming and J lost 3 bases, with 11 bases between them. Germline V lookup: CDR1 MNHNY, CDR2 SVGAGI (reference sequence). The CDR3, as DNA: TGTGCCAGCAGTGGGGGGGAACCCAATCAGCCCCAGCATTTT. Protein product: CASSGGEPNQPQHF.

This clone was seen once. The chain couples TRBV5-1 to TRBJ2-7; unclear D gene. Germline V lookup: CDR1 SGHRS, CDR2 YFSETQ. CDR3 length equals 16 residues. Between the trimmed V and J ends, which lost 0 bases and 0 bases, there was a span of 13 bases. CDR3 DNA sequence: TGCGCCAGCAGCTTGGCCGGCAGACTCAGCTCCTACGAGCAGTACTTC. Translating gives CASSLAGRLSSYEQYF. The full variable domain, completed using reference TRBV5-1 and TRBJ2-7, is KAGVTQTPRYLIKTRGQQVTLSCSPISGHRSVSWYQQTPGQGLQFLFEYFSETQRNKGNFPGRFSGRQFSNSRSEMNVSTLELGDSALYLCASSLAGRLSSYEQYFGPGTRLTVT.

The chain recombines TRBV19 with TRBJ1-2; possibly TRBD1 for D (6 bases). V lost 7 bases, J lost 2 bases, and 17 bases lay in between. The CDR3 runs to 15 residues. Germline CDR1 LNHDA, CDR2 SQIVND (reference sequence). Here the CDR3 DNA reads TGTGCCAGTAACACCGGGACATCCTCGAACTATGGCTACACCTTC. Protein product: CASNTGTSSNYGYTF.

J is TRBJ1-1 and V is TRBV7-9, with a tentative D call TRBD1 (5 bases). The germline V and J ends were trimmed by 4 bases and 4 bases, with 13 bases remaining between them. CDR1 and CDR2 from the germline V gene are SEHNR and FQNEAQ (reference sequence). This CDR3 spans 14 amino acids. CDR3 bases: TGTGCCAGCAGCTCTCAGGGTTTCGGCACTGAAGCTTTCTTT. Translated: CASSSQGFGTEAFF.

The V call is TRBV29-1, the J call TRBJ2-5; the D is unclear. In germline, CDR1 is SQVTM, CDR2 ANQGSEA. The germline V and J ends were trimmed by 2 bases and 4 bases, with 8 bases remaining between them. CDR3 length: 12 amino acids. The CDR3 loop reads CSVEFGRETQYF. The CDR3 nucleotides read TGCAGCGTTGAATTCGGTAGAGAGACCCAGTACTTC.

The chain links TRBV7-9 to TRBJ1-2; D might be TRBD1 (6 bases). The CDR3 sequence is 15 residues long. CDR1 SEHNR and CDR2 FQNEAQ come from the germline V gene (reference sequence). The ends were cut back, 5 bases at V and 4 bases at J, with 17 bases in the middle. DNA of the CDR3: TGTGCCAGCAGCCCGTGGACAGCCTTTTCCTATGGCTACACCTTC. This encodes CASSPWTAFSYGYTF.

The chain has TRBV24-1 and TRBJ2-3, with 9 bases aligning to TRBD2. Per germline, CDR1 KGHDR and CDR2 SFDVKD. V lost 8 bases to trimming and J lost 3 bases; unmatched junction nucleotides: 2. The CDR3 runs 13 residues. The CDR3 bases are TGTGCCACCAAGGCGGGGGGGACAGATACGCAGTATTTT. Protein product: CATKAGGTDTQYF.

The rearrangement links TRBV18 to TRBJ2-1, with 8 nucleotides matching TRBD2. The CDR3 loop spans 16 amino acids. Germline assignment: CDR1 KGHSH and CDR2 LQKENI. V gave up 6 bases and J gave up 2 bases; unmatched junction bases: 9. Written as DNA, the CDR3 is TGTGCCAGCTCCACCTGGGGAGCGGGGGCCTACAATGAGCAGTTCTTC. This translates into CASSTWGAGAYNEQFF.

The chain carries TRBV6-5 and TRBJ1-1; maybe TRBD1 (6 bases). Germline loops: CDR1 MNHEY, CDR2 SVGAGI. Trimming removed 6 bases at V and 5 bases at J, with 13 bases between. This CDR3 has 13 residues. For the CDR3, the DNA is TGTGCCAGCAGCCCACAGGGAAGAACTGAAGCTTTCTTT. Its translation: CASSPQGRTEAFF.

This chain joins TRBV7-9 and TRBJ1-1; weak D call: TRBD1 (6 bases). The CDR3 is 13 amino acids. Trimming left V 4 bases short and J 6 bases short, with 12 bases between. Germline values: CDR1 SEHNR, CDR2 FQNEAQ (reference sequence). The chain's CDR3 is CASSWVQGPEAFF. CDR3 in DNA: TGTGCCAGCAGCTGGGTACAGGGTCCTGAAGCTTTCTTT.